This TCR beta chain was identified during a study of T cell responses to AZD1222 COVID-19 vaccine. Study results and limitations: Regions left unmutated in variants are reportedly the target of nearly half of spike-specific TCRs. White British donors predominated, females outnumbered males, and clonal diversity was possibly underestimated. Repertoires were sampled only after the peak T cell response.

The CDR3 totals 12 residues. Germline CDR1 is MDHEN and CDR2 is SYDVKM. The V end was cut by 9 bases, the J end by 5 bases, with 13 bases between. This clone came up once. Its antigen remains unknown. Data came from immunoSEQ multiplex PCR; TCRdb stores just in-frame clones and leaves some out. The sample consists of 120,000 or so clones, about 86% of them appearing once. This receptor was taken from an adult who received the AZD1222 COVID-19 vaccine. The rearrangement uses TRBV28 and TRBJ2-5; D is possibly TRBD2 (5 bases). This specimen was peripheral blood, taken 28 days after the second AZD1222 dose. This CDR3 reads CASTAGLETQYF. The CDR3 DNA reads as TGTGCCAGTACTGCGGGTCTCGAGACCCAGTACTTC.